This T cell receptor beta chain came from a study of T-cell memory formation after mild COVID-19. With regard to this clonotype: Its antigen is currently unknown.

The CDR3 runs 15 residues. V shed 1 base and J shed 1 base, with 11 bases lying between them. Germline loops: CDR1 SGHNT, CDR2 YYREEE (reference sequence). After 5'RACE with constant-segment primers, TCR alpha and TCR beta cDNA libraries carrying sample barcodes and UMIs were obtained. TCRdb recomputed calls from the 5' RACE reads with MiXCR, one row per CDR3 protein. In the table there are roughly 510,000 distinct CDR3 sequences, approximately 15% of which are singletons. Overall study findings and caveats: The pre-infection memory compartment contained some responding clones, suggesting cross-reactive memory joined. SARS-CoV-2 specificity was not confirmed for second-wave clones peaking on day 37. Mainly CM and EM harbored the contracting CD4+ clones; mainly EMRA harbored the CD8+ ones.

The TCR originated in an adult woman who had mild COVID-19 (a few samples of this study predate the infection). Cell type and time point are not known. Sequences were obtained from PBMCs or a T cell subset sorted from them (not recorded which). This sequence joins TRBV5-4 and TRBJ1-1; no firm D call. DNA for the CDR3: TGTGCCAGCAGCTTGTTGGGCGGTCGGAACACTGAAGCTTTCTTT. Its translation: CASSLLGGRNTEAFF.